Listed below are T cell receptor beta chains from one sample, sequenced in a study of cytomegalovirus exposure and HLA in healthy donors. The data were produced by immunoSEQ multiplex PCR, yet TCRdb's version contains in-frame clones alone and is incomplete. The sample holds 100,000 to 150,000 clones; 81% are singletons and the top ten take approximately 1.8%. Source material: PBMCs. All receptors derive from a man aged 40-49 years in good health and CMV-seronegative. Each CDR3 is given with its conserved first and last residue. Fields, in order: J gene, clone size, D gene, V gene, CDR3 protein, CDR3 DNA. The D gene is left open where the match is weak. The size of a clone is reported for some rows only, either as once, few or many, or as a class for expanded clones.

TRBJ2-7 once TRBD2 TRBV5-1 CASSIGLAGVPLREQYF TGCGCCAGCAGCATCGGACTAGCGGGGGTCCCTTTGAGGGAGCAGTACTTC
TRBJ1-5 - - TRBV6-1 CASSGRRGGGSNQPQHF TGTGCCAGCAGTGGTAGGAGGGGCGGGGGCAGCAATCAGCCCCAGCATTTT
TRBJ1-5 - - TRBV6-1 CASSELTEYSNQPQHF TGTGCCAGCAGTGAACTCACAGAGTATAGCAATCAGCCCCAGCATTTT
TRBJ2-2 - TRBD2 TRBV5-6 CASSWGLAGVGTGELFF TGTGCCAGCAGCTGGGGACTAGCGGGAGTGGGTACCGGGGAGCTGTTTTTT
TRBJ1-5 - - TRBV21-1 CASSNGRGQRGYSNQPQHF TGTGCCAGCAGCAATGGAAGGGGACAGAGAGGGTATAGCAATCAGCCCCAGCATTTT
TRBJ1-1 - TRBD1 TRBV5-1 CASSSGQGRGYTEAFF TGCGCCAGCAGCTCAGGACAGGGTCGGGGTTATACTGAAGCTTTCTTT
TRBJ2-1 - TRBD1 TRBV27 CASRPTGGPYNEQFF TGTGCCAGCAGACCCACAGGGGGCCCCTACAATGAGCAGTTCTTC
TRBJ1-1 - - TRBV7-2 CASSRIGLLPNTEAFF TGTGCCAGCAGCCGCATCGGACTTCTCCCGAACACTGAAGCTTTCTTT
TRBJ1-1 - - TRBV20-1 CSWSRQTEAFF TGCAGTTGGTCGCGACAGACTGAAGCCTTCTTT
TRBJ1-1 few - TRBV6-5 CASSYGRGPLNTEAFF TGTGCCAGCAGTTACGGAAGGGGCCCATTGAACACTGAAGCTTTCTTT
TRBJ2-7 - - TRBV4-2 CASSQDYPRKDEQYF TGTGCCAGCAGCCAAGATTATCCCAGGAAAGACGAGCAGTACTTC
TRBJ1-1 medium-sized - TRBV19 CASSSPDKAFF TGTGCCAGTAGTTCCCCGGACAAAGCTTTCTTT
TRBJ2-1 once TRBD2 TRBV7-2 CASSPRTSGAYNEQFF TGTGCCAGCAGTCCTAGGACTAGCGGAGCCTACAATGAGCAGTTCTTC
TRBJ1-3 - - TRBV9 CASSSGRDSGNTIYF TGTGCCAGCAGCAGTGGACGGGACTCTGGAAACACCATATATTTT
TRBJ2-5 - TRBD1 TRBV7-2 CASSGDRAETQYF TGTGCCAGCAGCGGGGACAGGGCCGAGACCCAGTACTTC
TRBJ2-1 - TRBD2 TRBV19 CASSIGAGGRINEQFF TGTGCCAGTAGTATTGGAGCGGGAGGGAGGATCAATGAGCAGTTCTTC
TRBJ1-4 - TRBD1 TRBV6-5 CASAQGGTNEKLFF TGTGCCAGCGCACAGGGGGGCACTAATGAAAAACTGTTTTTT
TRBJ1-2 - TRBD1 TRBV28 CASWTGGYGYTF TGTGCCAGCTGGACAGGTGGATATGGCTACACCTTC
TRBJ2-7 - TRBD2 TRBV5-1 CASSTSGGAYEQYF TGCGCCAGCAGCACTAGCGGTGGAGCGTACGAGCAGTACTTC
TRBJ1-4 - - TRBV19 CASEAGTRGKLFF TGTGCCAGTGAGGCAGGGACTCGAGGGAAACTGTTTTTT
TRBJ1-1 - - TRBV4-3 CASSQGATEAFF TGCGCCAGCAGCCAGGGGGCCACTGAAGCTTTCTTT
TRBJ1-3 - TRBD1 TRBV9 CASSVQGGRGNPIYF TGTGCCAGCAGCGTACAAGGGGGCAGGGGAAACCCCATATATTTT
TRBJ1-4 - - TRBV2 CASRVRTTNEKLFF TGTGCCAGCAGGGTCAGAACAACTAATGAAAAACTGTTTTTT
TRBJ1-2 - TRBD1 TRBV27 CASSSWTGGSGYTF TGTGCCAGCAGTTCCTGGACAGGAGGATCTGGCTACACCTTC
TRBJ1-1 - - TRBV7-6 CASSPPPGSGVNTEAFF TGTGCCAGCAGCCCGCCCCCCGGGTCGGGAGTGAACACTGAAGCTTTCTTT
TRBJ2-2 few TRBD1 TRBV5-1 CASSGGTGSGELFF TGCGCCAGCAGCGGGGGGACAGGTTCCGGGGAGCTGTTTTTT
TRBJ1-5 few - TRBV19 CASSGAGNQPQHF TGTGCCAGTTCTGGGGCGGGGAATCAGCCCCAGCATTTT
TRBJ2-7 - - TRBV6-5 CASSNVQGLEQYF TGTGCCAGCAGTAACGTACAGGGATTGGAGCAGTACTTC
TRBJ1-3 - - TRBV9 CASSANGRGVGNTIYF TGTGCCAGCAGCGCCAATGGACGGGGAGTTGGAAACACCATATATTTT
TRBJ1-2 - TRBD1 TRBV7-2 CASSLGPGTGGYGYTF TGTGCCAGCAGCTTAGGTCCCGGGACAGGGGGCTATGGCTACACCTTC
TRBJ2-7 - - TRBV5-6 CASTRVDRPYEQYF TGTGCCAGCACCCGAGTGGACAGACCCTACGAGCAGTACTTC
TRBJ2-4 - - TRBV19 CASSVGAKNIQYF TGTGCCAGTAGTGTCGGGGCCAAAAACATTCAGTACTTC
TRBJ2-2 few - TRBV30 CASGSANTGELFF TGTGCCTCAGGGTCAGCGAACACCGGGGAGCTGTTTTTT
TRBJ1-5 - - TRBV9 CASSVSGNQPQHF TGTGCCAGCAGCGTTTCGGGAAATCAGCCCCAGCATTTT
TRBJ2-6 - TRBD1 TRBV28 CASSKPGQGVSGANGLTF TGTGCCAGCAGTAAACCGGGACAGGGAGTCTCTGGGGCCAACGGCCTGACTTTC
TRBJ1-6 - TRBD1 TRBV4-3 CASSQEGGSVVSPLHF TGCGCCAGCAGCCAAGAAGGGGGCTCCGTGGTTTCACCCCTCCACTTT
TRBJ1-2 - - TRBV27 CASSFTGLRKGYTF TGTGCCAGCAGTTTTACAGGGTTAAGGAAGGGCTACACCTTC
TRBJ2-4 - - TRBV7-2 CASSEVAAKNIQYF TGTGCCAGCAGCGAGGTAGCGGCCAAAAACATTCAGTACTTC
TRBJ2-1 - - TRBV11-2 CASSREFPYNEQFF TGTGCCAGCAGCCGGGAGTTCCCCTACAATGAGCAGTTCTTC
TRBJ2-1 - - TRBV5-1 CASSQSPGGNEQFF TGCGCCAGCAGCCAGTCCCCCGGGGGAAATGAGCAGTTCTTC
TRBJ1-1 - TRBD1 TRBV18 CASSLGQGTLEAFF TGTGCCAGCTCACTTGGACAGGGTACGTTGGAAGCTTTCTTT
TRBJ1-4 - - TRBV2 CASSESTGRNEKLFF TGTGCCAGCAGTGAATCTACAGGGCGTAATGAAAAACTGTTTTTT
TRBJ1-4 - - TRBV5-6 CASSELGGTNEKLFF TGTGCCAGCAGCGAGCTAGGGGGTACTAATGAAAAACTGTTTTTT
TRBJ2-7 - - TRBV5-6 CASSSKLAVTYEQYF TGTGCCAGCAGCTCCAAACTAGCCGTCACCTACGAGCAGTACTTC
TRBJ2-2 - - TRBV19 CASTVQGSGNTGELFF TGTGCCAGTACCGTCCAGGGGTCGGGGAACACCGGGGAGCTGTTTTTT
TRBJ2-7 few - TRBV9 CASSASGGFQYEQYF TGTGCCAGCAGCGCCTCCGGAGGATTCCAATACGAGCAGTACTTC
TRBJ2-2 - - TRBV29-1 CSAGGDRSNTGELFF TGCAGCGCTGGCGGCGACAGATCGAACACCGGGGAGCTGTTTTTT